The 3 T cell receptor beta chains in this list originate from one sample, sequenced in a study of post-analysis software for immune sequencing data (dated by TCRdb to about 2015). Which antigens these TCRs recognize remains unknown. The receptor library was made with PCR. The reads were generated on an Illumina HiSeq 2500. To reduce PCR and sequencing biases, unique molecular identifiers were incorporated into the TCR beta cDNA libraries. Clones were called with MiXCR by TCRdb after fastp trimmed the public reads at Q25, and only in-frame beta chains were retained. Each entry is one CDR3 protein sequence, shown with its most common DNA and genes. The table for this sample lists 750,000 to 900,000 distinct CDR3 sequences; around 42% of them were counted only once. The ten biggest clones cover 4.9% of the sample. The full study reports these points: Roughly 5 TRBV segments, including TRBV5-6, TRBV5-1 and TRBV20-1, were significantly more frequent in patients than controls.

The sequenced sample consisted of blood. The receptor set was obtained from a girl between 5 and 17 years old with multiple sclerosis.

This clonotype turned up a few times. This chain links TRBV29-1 with TRBJ2-3, with 16 positions matching TRBD2. Unmatched junction bases numbered 4, after V lost 3 bases and J lost 4 bases. Germline V gene lookup returns CDR1 SQVTM and CDR2 ANQGSEA. The CDR3 consists of 16 residues. The CDR3 region is CSVEGLAGGPADTQYF. In DNA, the CDR3 is TGCAGCGTTGAGGGACTAGCGGGAGGGCCGGCAGATACGCAGTATTTT.

V is TRBV5-6 and J is TRBJ2-4, with D possibly TRBD1 on 5 matching bases. Germline values: CDR1 SGHDT, CDR2 YYEEEE. The CDR3 runs 14 residues. V gave up 0 bases and J gave up 6 bases, with 10 bases separating them. The chain's CDR3 is CASSLGGRLNIQYF. CDR3 nucleotide sequence: TGTGCCAGCAGCTTGGGGGGCAGGTTAAACATTCAGTACTTC. The variable domain in full, with the rest retrieved from reference TRBV5-6 and TRBJ2-4, is DAGVTQSPTHLIKTRGQQVTLRCSPKSGHDTVSWYQQALGQGPQFIFQYYEEEERQRGNFPDRFSGHQFPNYSSELNVNALLLGDSALYLCASSLGGRLNIQYFGAGTRLSVL.

The CDR3 sequence: CASSFRQASYNEQFF. The CDR3, as DNA: TGCGCCAGCAGCTTTAGGCAGGCCTCGTACAATGAGCAGTTCTTC. This chain connects TRBV5-1 to TRBJ2-1; D is unresolved. V shed 2 bases and J shed 4 bases, with 13 bases lying between them. Germline V gene data show CDR1 as SGHRS and CDR2 as YFSETQ. There are 15 residues in the CDR3.